The T cell receptor beta chain under discussion was sequenced for a study of blood T cell repertoires in COVID-19 (dated by TCRdb to 2020 to 2022). Some background on the complete study: Collaborator samples came from the United States, Italy and Spain and covered acute and convalescent phases of COVID-19. Sample metadata almost always included a de-identified subject ID, COVID-19 status, age in years and sex. Where available, HLA class I and class II types were taken from metadata supplied by the sample provider and were not determined by assay-based typing. The repertoires were released in a freely available public database intended as a resource for research on the immune response to SARS-CoV-2. The dataset comprised deeply sampled blood TCRbeta repertoires from subjects exposed to, actively infected with, or recovered from COVID-19. The samples were drawn from the first 160 participants of the ongoing ImmuneRACE study and from 950 to 1,500 subjects provided by 6 global collaborators. The material from the prospective study consisted of cDNA or gDNA derived from T cells, B-cell-depleted T cells, or PBMCs. What the research found in general, with its limitations: How much clinical and demographic metadata was included differed by source and by participant, and the metadata was provided uncurated.

In Seattle, one collaborating source enrolled patients while the infection was active and tracked those patients longitudinally over the course of disease. Each collaborating institution followed its own protocols to collect whole blood in K2EDTA tubes. For TCRbeta analysis, collaborator samples were shipped as frozen whole blood, as isolated PBMCs, or as DNA extracted from either sample type. Only one count was recorded for this clone. Its antigen remains undetermined. Base qualities are missing; no much larger clone stands one base away. The CDR3 has 14 amino acids, counting the end cysteine and phenylalanine. Only CDR3 DNA is held: 42 bases, read in frame from base 1. Unmatched junction bases come to 3, with V trimmed by 4 bases and J by 2 bases. Reading the germline V gene (reference sequence) gives CDR1 SEHNR and CDR2 FQNEAQ. TCRbeta CDR3 regions were amplified from genomic DNA by means of the immunoSEQ Assay, a bias-controlled multiplex PCR. The authors processed their data as follows. The number of nucleated cells in each sample was estimated from the amplification of reference gene primers within the assay. Sequence reads were collapsed and filtered to measure the absolute abundance of every unique TCRbeta CDR3 rearrangement. Productive Simpson clonality was computed per sample as the square root of Simpson's diversity index over productive rearrangements. Sourced from immuneACCESS, this table was stored by TCRdb with only in-frame sequences that have V and J called. A share of the clones is absent; for the studies checked, an unresolved V gene accounts for under half, and the remainder has no known explanation. V and J calls plus clone size are reproduced from that table; the DNA served to infer D and trimming. Across this sample there are about 240,000 clones, with approximately 85% seen only once. Of the sample, over 7% is held by the ten largest clones.

The sequence is built from TRBV7-9 and TRBJ1-2; 8 bases in between match TRBD1. Material: peripheral blood. The TCR was taken from a woman aged 80 or over with COVID-19, enrolled during active disease. The nucleotides read TGTGCCAGCAGCTCACAGGGGGAGAACTATGGCTACACCTTC. It translates to CASSSQGENYGYTF.